This T cell receptor (beta chain) was sequenced in a study of T-cell memory formation after mild COVID-19 (dated by TCRdb to 2020 to 2023). About the investigation overall: TCR sequence clusters from the two donors were found to be largely donor specific. T-cell clones expanding and contracting after mild COVID-19 in two donors were tracked by longitudinal TCRalpha and TCRbeta repertoire sequencing. The cohort comprised two young, previously healthy adult volunteers, one female and one male. Paper-wide results and their limitations: Contracting CD4+ clones appeared mostly in the CM and EM memory subsets, whereas CD8+ clones were enriched in EMRA. SARS-CoV-2 specificity was not confirmed for the second-wave clones peaking on day 37. The detection of some responding clones in pre-infection memory suggests that pre-existing cross-reactive memory T cells joined the SARS-CoV-2 response. Clones contracting from day 15 to 85 had balanced CD4/CD8 phenotypes, while a second wave expanding from day 15 to 37 was biased towards CD4+. Only a couple of mild cases were covered by the study, and larger cohorts that include severe cases with pre-infection samples were considered necessary.

PBMCs were isolated by Ficoll-Paque density gradient centrifugation. The germline V gene encodes CDR1 SGHNT and CDR2 YYREEE (reference sequence). From the cysteine through the phenylalanine, the CDR3 covers 13 amino acids. Only the CDR3 DNA stays, 39 bases, in frame from base 1. The germline ends are 9 bases apart after V is trimmed by 1 base and J by 7 bases. This clonotype turned up a few times. Its binding antigen is unknown. The input lacks base qualities; no much larger clone sits a single base away. The instrument given in TCRdb is Illumina NovaSeq 6000. TCRalpha and TCRbeta cDNA libraries were built by 5'RACE with constant-segment primers, adding sample barcodes and unique molecular identifiers. RNA was extracted from every sample with Trizol reagent. The libraries were amplified in two PCR steps, and the second step added a second sample barcode and Illumina TruSeq adapters. Sequencing of libraries was performed on an Illumina NovaSeq with 2 x 150 bp paired-end reads. The original methods were these. With migec v1.2.7, reads were demultiplexed and then collapsed into UMI-guided consensus sequences. Using mixcr v2.1.11, UMI consensuses were aligned to TRA and TRB V and J templates and then assembled into clonotypes. A clonotype was counted as expanded or contracted only when both edgeR and NoisET called the clonotype significant, with the noise models trained on biological replicates. For edgeR calls, a false discovery rate-adjusted p below 0.01 and a log2 fold-change threshold of 1 were applied. As an exploratory analysis of dynamics, PCA with hierarchical clustering was applied to max-normalized trajectories of the 1000 most abundant clonotypes. Separately sequenced CD4+ and CD8+ repertoires were used to assign the CD4 or CD8 phenotype of responding clones. TCRdb cleaned the public reads at Q25 with fastp, built clones with MiXCR and kept in-frame beta chains. Every entry covers one CDR3 protein and lists the most common genes and DNA from its rows. The V and J calls and clone size are TCRdb's, not the authors'. The sample has about 470,000 distinct CDR3 sequences on record, around a sixth of them singletons. Clones ranked in the top ten supply roughly an eighth of the sample.

This receptor was taken from an adult woman who had mild COVID-19 (a few samples of this study predate the infection). The sample titles of this study are shuffled in the database, so cell type and time point are left out; the donor was told from shared clones. The chain links TRBV5-4 with TRBJ2-4; the D gene cannot be resolved reliably. Sequencing was carried out using PBMCs or a T cell subset sorted from them (not recorded which). This receptor carries the CDR3 CASSLIPRNIQYF. The DNA sequence reads TGTGCCAGCAGCTTGATCCCGCGGAACATTCAGTACTTC.